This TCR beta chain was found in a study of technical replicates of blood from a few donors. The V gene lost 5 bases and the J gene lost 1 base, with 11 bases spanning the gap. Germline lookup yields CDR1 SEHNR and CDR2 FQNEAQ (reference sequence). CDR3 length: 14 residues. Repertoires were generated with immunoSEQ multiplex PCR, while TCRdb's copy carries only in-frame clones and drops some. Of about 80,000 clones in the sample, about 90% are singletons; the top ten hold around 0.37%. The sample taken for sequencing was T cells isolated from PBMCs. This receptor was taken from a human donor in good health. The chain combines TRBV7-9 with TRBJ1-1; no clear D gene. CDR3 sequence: CASSPNGPNTEAFF. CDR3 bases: TGTGCCAGCAGCCCAAATGGCCCGAACACTGAAGCTTTCTTT.